Below are 8 T cell receptor beta chains sequenced from a single sample in a study of identical twins (dated by TCRdb to the mid-2010s). Library method: 5' RACE. Instrument used: Illumina HiSeq 2000. The public reads were quality trimmed at Q25 with fastp and then assembled into clones with MiXCR by TCRdb, keeping productive beta chains. Here each entry gathers all rows of one CDR3 protein and keeps the most common genes and DNA. Present in this sample are 1.5 million to 2 million distinct CDR3 sequences, about 31% of which were seen just once. About 0.3% of the sample lies in the top ten. Sequenced input: cord blood. Every receptor here comes from a newborn girl in good health.

This clonotype was seen more than once but under ten times. The chain uses TRBV10-2 and TRBJ2-3, with 14 nucleotides matching TRBD2. CDR1 WSHSY and CDR2 SAAADI come from the germline V gene. The CDR3 spans 15 residues. The junction had 2 bases not matched to a gene; V was cut back by 6 bases and J by 3 bases. CDR3 DNA sequence: TGCGCCAGCAGGGGACTAGCGGGGGAAACAGATACGCAGTATTTT. This gives the protein CASRGLAGETDTQYF.

This clonotype appeared a few times. The V call is TRBV20-1, the J call TRBJ2-5; 8 bases are a match to TRBD2. Germline trimming cut 4 bases from V and 4 bases from J; bases unmatched to any gene: 5. Germline V gene data show CDR1 as DFQATT and CDR2 as SNEGSKA (reference sequence). The CDR3 contains 13 residues. Written as DNA, the CDR3 is TGCAGTGCTACACTAGCGGCCCTAGAGACCCAGTACTTC. This sequence encodes CSATLAALETQYF.

Notes on this clonotype: A much larger clone differs by one base, so this may be a read error. The chain employs TRBV6-5 and TRBJ2-7; D not certain. The CDR3 sequence is 15 residues long. Germline-derived CDR1 and CDR2 are MNHEY and SVGAGI. As DNA, the CDR3 is TGTGCCAGCAGTTATTGCTTCCGGGCCCCCTACGGGCAGTACTTC. As protein: CASSYCFRAPYGQYF.

This rearrangement joins TRBV20-1 to TRBJ2-3; 9 bases map to TRBD2. The CDR3 runs 17 residues. V lost 1 base and J lost 0; bases outside the gene matches: 8. Germline V gene data show CDR1 as DFQATT and CDR2 as SNEGSKA (reference sequence). This CDR3 is CSARAGTSRASTDTQYF. Written as DNA, the CDR3 is TGCAGTGCTAGAGCCGGGACTAGCAGGGCTAGCACAGATACGCAGTATTTT.

This chain links TRBV29-1 with TRBJ2-3; 11 nucleotides line up with TRBD1. Germline trimming cut 6 bases from V and 3 bases from J; bases unmatched to any gene: 2. Germline CDR1 SQVTM, CDR2 ANQGSEA. The CDR3 is made up of 13 amino acids. CDR3 nucleotide sequence: TGCAGCGTCTGGGACAGGGGGACAGATACGCAGTATTTT. As protein: CSVWDRGTDTQYF.

The CDR3 DNA follows: TGTGCCAGCAGCGCCGGACAGGGGTCCGGCGAGCAGTACTTC. Residues: CASSAGQGSGEQYF. The chain uses TRBV7-2 and TRBJ2-4, with 9 bases lining up with TRBD1. Judging by the DNA end, TRBJ2-7 fits better; the J call may be wrong. The CDR3 is 14 residues long. Germline CDR1 and CDR2: SGHTA and FQGNSA.

The chain recombines TRBV20-1 with TRBJ2-5, with TRBD2 matching over 11 bases. The germline V gene has CDR1 DFQATT and CDR2 SNEGSKA (reference sequence). J was trimmed by 6 bases and V by 2 bases; bases with no gene match: 5. There are 14 residues in the CDR3. CDR3 in amino acids: CSARLAGGMKTQYF. The CDR3 nucleotides read TGCAGTGCTAGACTAGCGGGAGGCATGAAGACCCAGTACTTC.

In this sample, this clonotype turned up a few times. The chain recombines TRBV6-1 with TRBJ2-2; D not resolved. Germline CDR1 reads MNHNS; CDR2 reads SASEGT. The V gene lost 1 base and the J gene lost 2 bases, with 5 bases spanning the gap. This CDR3 contains 14 residues. The CDR3 nucleotides read TGTGCCAGCAGTGAAGTTAGAAACACCGGGGAGCTGTTTTTT. Translation: CASSEVRNTGELFF.